The rows below give T cell receptor beta chains drawn from one sample of a study of shared clonotypes between healthy human individuals. Measured with immunoSEQ multiplex PCR; TCRdb has only the in-frame clones, and not every one. Of some 660,000 clones in the sample, around 78% were seen once. The source material was memory CD4+ T cells sorted from blood. The receptor source for this set is a young woman in good health. CDR3s include the opening cysteine and the closing phenylalanine or tryptophan. Each record gives: J gene, V gene, D gene, clone size, CDR3 DNA, CDR3 protein. A D gene is named only where the DNA matches it firmly. Clone size is shown for a subset of rows, as once, few, many or a class of expanded clone.

J gene: TRBJ2-2; V gene: TRBV7-8; D gene: TRBD2; clone size: .; CDR3 DNA: TGTGCCAGCAGCCCGAGGGACTATAACACCGGGGAGCTGTTTTTT; CDR3 protein: CASSPRDYNTGELFF
J gene: TRBJ2-7; V gene: TRBV9; D gene: TRBD1; clone size: .; CDR3 DNA: TGTGCCAGCAGCCGGACAGGGGATTCCTACGAGCAGTACTTC; CDR3 protein: CASSRTGDSYEQYF
J gene: TRBJ2-2; V gene: TRBV10-2; D gene: .; clone size: .; CDR3 DNA: TGCGCCAGCCATAGAGACTACAGTGGGAACACCGGGGAGCTGTTTTTT; CDR3 protein: CASHRDYSGNTGELFF
J gene: TRBJ1-4; V gene: TRBV10-3; D gene: .; clone size: .; CDR3 DNA: TGTGCCATCAACGACGGCGGTAATGAAAAACTGTTTTTT; CDR3 protein: CAINDGGNEKLFF
J gene: TRBJ1-1; V gene: TRBV30; D gene: .; clone size: .; CDR3 DNA: TGTGCCTGGAGTGTACTTATAGGAACTGAAGCTTTCTTT; CDR3 protein: CAWSVLIGTEAFF
J gene: TRBJ2-3; V gene: TRBV5-4; D gene: TRBD2; clone size: .; CDR3 DNA: TGTGCCAGCAGACCGCTAGCGGGAGGGCCGGATACGCAGTATTTT; CDR3 protein: CASRPLAGGPDTQYF
J gene: TRBJ2-7; V gene: TRBV5-1; D gene: TRBD2; clone size: .; CDR3 DNA: TGCGCCAGCAGCTTAGTTCCCGGACTAGCGGCAACCTACGAGCAGTACTTC; CDR3 protein: CASSLVPGLAATYEQYF
J gene: TRBJ2-7; V gene: TRBV19; D gene: TRBD2; clone size: .; CDR3 DNA: TGTGCCAGTAACTTGGGACTAGCTTCAGGCGAGCAGTACTTC; CDR3 protein: CASNLGLASGEQYF
J gene: TRBJ2-5; V gene: TRBV5-4; D gene: .; clone size: .; CDR3 DNA: TGTGCCAGCAGCGAGTATACGGGCGGGAAAGAGACCCAGTACTTC; CDR3 protein: CASSEYTGGKETQYF
J gene: TRBJ1-1; V gene: TRBV2; D gene: .; clone size: .; CDR3 DNA: TGTGCCAGCCTTCGGCGGCTCAACACTGAAGCTTTCTTT; CDR3 protein: CASLRRLNTEAFF
J gene: TRBJ2-7; V gene: TRBV6-5; D gene: TRBD2; clone size: .; CDR3 DNA: TGTGCCAGCAGTTCTCCAACGGGAGGGCCCGACGAGCAGTACTTC; CDR3 protein: CASSSPTGGPDEQYF
J gene: TRBJ2-6; V gene: TRBV6-4; D gene: .; clone size: .; CDR3 DNA: TGTGCCAGCAGTCATAAGACAGATTCTGGGGCCAACGTCCTGACTTTC; CDR3 protein: CASSHKTDSGANVLTF
J gene: TRBJ2-7; V gene: TRBV18; D gene: TRBD1; clone size: few; CDR3 DNA: TGTGCCAGCTCACCGGGGACAGGGAATAACGAGCAGTACTTC; CDR3 protein: CASSPGTGNNEQYF
J gene: TRBJ1-2; V gene: TRBV6-1; D gene: .; clone size: .; CDR3 DNA: TGTGCCAGCAGTGAAGCTGTGACAGCTAACTATGGCTACACCTTC; CDR3 protein: CASSEAVTANYGYTF
J gene: TRBJ2-2; V gene: TRBV25-1; D gene: .; clone size: .; CDR3 DNA: TGTGCCAGCAGTGATAGCCGGGACACCCTGGTGACCGGGGAGCTGTTTTTT; CDR3 protein: CASSDSRDTLVTGELFF
J gene: TRBJ2-7; V gene: TRBV30; D gene: .; clone size: .; CDR3 DNA: TGTGCCTGGAGTGTTGCGCCATACGAGCAGTACTTC; CDR3 protein: CAWSVAPYEQYF
J gene: TRBJ1-2; V gene: TRBV28; D gene: TRBD1; clone size: .; CDR3 DNA: TGTGCCAGCAGGGGCCAGGGGGTTGAACACTATGGCTACACCTTC; CDR3 protein: CASRGQGVEHYGYTF
J gene: TRBJ2-3; V gene: TRBV10-1; D gene: .; clone size: .; CDR3 DNA: TGCGCCAGCAGTGAGAGTTCTACAGGGAGGGTTAAGTATTTT; CDR3 protein: CASSESSTGRVKYF
J gene: TRBJ1-5; V gene: TRBV4-1; D gene: TRBD1; clone size: many; CDR3 DNA: TGCGCCAGCAGCCAAGAGACAGGGAATCAGCCCCAGCATTTT; CDR3 protein: CASSQETGNQPQHF
J gene: TRBJ1-1; V gene: TRBV5-6; D gene: .; clone size: .; CDR3 DNA: TGTGCCAGCAGGAGGGCAGGGCGGACTGAAGCTTTCTTT; CDR3 protein: CASRRAGRTEAFF
J gene: TRBJ2-7; V gene: TRBV2; D gene: .; clone size: few; CDR3 DNA: TGTGCCAGCAGTGAAGGCAGGGGCTCCTACGAGCAGTACTTC; CDR3 protein: CASSEGRGSYEQYF
J gene: TRBJ2-4; V gene: TRBV28; D gene: .; clone size: .; CDR3 DNA: TGTGCCAGCAGTTCGCCGACACCCAAAAACATTCAGTACTTC; CDR3 protein: CASSSPTPKNIQYF
J gene: TRBJ1-1; V gene: TRBV10-3; D gene: .; clone size: .; CDR3 DNA: TGTGCCATCTGGGACGGTAACATGAACACTGAAGCTTTCTTT; CDR3 protein: CAIWDGNMNTEAFF
J gene: TRBJ2-3; V gene: TRBV7-2; D gene: .; clone size: .; CDR3 DNA: TGTGCCAGCAGCTTAGCCGGGGTAGATACGCAGTATTTT; CDR3 protein: CASSLAGVDTQYF
J gene: TRBJ2-7; V gene: TRBV7-9; D gene: .; clone size: .; CDR3 DNA: TGTGCCAGCAGCTATGTGAGGGGCGAGCAGTACTTC; CDR3 protein: CASSYVRGEQYF
J gene: TRBJ2-7; V gene: TRBV11-1; D gene: TRBD2; clone size: few; CDR3 DNA: TGTGCCAGCAGCCGACAGCGGGATTCTTACGAGCAGTACTTC; CDR3 protein: CASSRQRDSYEQYF
J gene: TRBJ2-1; V gene: TRBV9; D gene: TRBD2; clone size: once; CDR3 DNA: TGTGCCAGCAGCGTAGTTCATAGCGGGAGATACAATGAGCAGTTCTTC; CDR3 protein: CASSVVHSGRYNEQFF
J gene: TRBJ2-2; V gene: TRBV11-2; D gene: TRBD1; clone size: .; CDR3 DNA: TGTGCCAGCAGCGGCCGGTACAGGGGGCCCGGGGAGCTGTTTTTT; CDR3 protein: CASSGRYRGPGELFF
J gene: TRBJ1-4; V gene: TRBV25-1; D gene: .; clone size: .; CDR3 DNA: TGTGCCAGCAGTGTGTCGTTGGGCACCAGACTGTTTTTT; CDR3 protein: CASSVSLGTRLFF